Given below is one TCR beta chain in context. Its cognate antigen is unknown. No T cells were sorted before total RNA was taken from whole blood. Addition of UMIs with a 6-nucleotide sample barcode was achieved by template switching. TCRdb reworked the 5' RACE reads into one entry per CDR3 protein, no DNA. Found here are about 380,000 distinct CDR3 sequences; the top ten clones hold just over 2.5%. The CDR3 runs 13 residues. The data originate from a study of monozygotic twins with inflammatory bowel disease. Study-wide findings and caveats: The sharing of clonotypes with others was lower in IBD patients than in healthy twins, especially with disease activity. Whereas healthy co-twins had higher TCRbeta diversity (inverse Simpson), IBD patients had lower diversity.

The clonotype was recovered from a human donor with ulcerative colitis or Crohn's disease, or a healthy co-twin of an affected twin (not recorded which). J is TRBJ2-7 and V is TRBV12-3 or TRBV12-4; the TCRdb D gene call, TRBD1, has no DNA to confirm it. The sequencing sample was made of blood. The CDR3 sequence: CASRQDLSYEQYF.